This entry features one T cell receptor beta chain sequence. Its target is not known. The table came from immunoSEQ multiplex PCR; TCRdb's copy has only in-frame clones and leaves some out. The sample lists 95,000 to 100,000 clones; around 89% were seen once. The data were taken from a study of PD-1 blockade in classical Hodgkin lymphoma. Study-level findings and limits: Nivolumab initiated under 1 year post-ASCT led to patient exclusion. Relapsed/refractory patients reportedly had the lowest baseline TCR diversity, below newly diagnosed patients, who were below healthy donors.

The V gene's germline CDR1 is MRHNA and CDR2 SNTAGT. The CDR3 extends over 16 amino acids. Unmatched junction bases numbered 15, after V lost 6 bases and J lost 12 bases. Relapse after autologous stem cell transplantation occurred in every patient, and brentuximab vedotin exposure varied. The sequencing here drew on peripheral blood mononuclear cells (PBMCs), taken before the second cycle of nivolumab. This chain links TRBV6-4 with TRBJ2-1, with TRBD2 identical over 12 bases. This clonotype originated in a human donor with classical Hodgkin lymphoma. This CDR3 reads CASSPSGGANPQGQFF. In DNA, the CDR3 is TGTGCCAGCAGCCCTAGCGGGGGGGCAAATCCCCAGGGGCAGTTCTTC.